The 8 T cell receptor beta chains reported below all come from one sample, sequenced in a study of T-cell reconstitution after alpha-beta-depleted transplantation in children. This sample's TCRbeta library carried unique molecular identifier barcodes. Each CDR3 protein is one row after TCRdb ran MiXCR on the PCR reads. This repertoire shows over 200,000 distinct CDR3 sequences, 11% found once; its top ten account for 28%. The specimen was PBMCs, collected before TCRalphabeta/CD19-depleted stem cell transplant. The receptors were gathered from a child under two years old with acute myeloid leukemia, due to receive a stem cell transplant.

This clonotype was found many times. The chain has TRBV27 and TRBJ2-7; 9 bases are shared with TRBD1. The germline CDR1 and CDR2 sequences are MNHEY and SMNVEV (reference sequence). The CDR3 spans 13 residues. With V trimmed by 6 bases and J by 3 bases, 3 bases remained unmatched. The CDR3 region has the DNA TGTGCCAGCAGACGGACAGGGGACTACGAGCAGTACTTC. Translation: CASRRTGDYEQYF.

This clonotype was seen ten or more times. CDR3 region: CSVPGGLTQETQYF. The CDR3 DNA sequence: TGCAGCGTCCCGGGGGGACTCACGCAGGAGACCCAGTACTTC. The chain uses TRBV29-1 and TRBJ2-5; TRBD2 agrees at 7 bases. CDR1 is SQVTM, CDR2 ANQGSEA, per germline. This CDR3 region has 14 residues. Trimming took 6 bases from V and 5 from J; bases not matched to a gene: 12. Combining the CDR3 with reference TRBV29-1 and TRBJ2-5 gives the whole variable domain SAVISQKPSRDICQRGTSLTIQCQVDSQVTMMFWYRQQPGQSLTLIATANQGSEATYESGFVIDKFPISRPNLTFSTLTVSNMSPEDSSIYLCSVPGGLTQETQYFGPGTRLLVL.

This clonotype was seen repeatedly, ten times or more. The chain's CDR3 is CAISAGIGPREWETQYF. The CDR3 bases are TGTGCCATCAGCGCAGGAATTGGGCCTCGGGAGTGGGAGACCCAGTACTTC. The chain couples TRBV10-3 to TRBJ2-5, with a weak D call TRBD2 (6 bases). The CDR3 is made up of 17 amino acids. Germline CDR1 ENHRY, CDR2 SYGVKD. V was cut by 6 bases and J by 5 bases, with 25 bases left in between.

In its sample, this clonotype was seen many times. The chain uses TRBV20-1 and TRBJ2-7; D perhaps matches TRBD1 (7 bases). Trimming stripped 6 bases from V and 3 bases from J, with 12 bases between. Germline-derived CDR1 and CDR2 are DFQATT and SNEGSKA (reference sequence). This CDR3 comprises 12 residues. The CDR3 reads CSAPGGNYEQYF. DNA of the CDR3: TGCAGTGCCCCAGGGGGGAACTACGAGCAGTACTTC.

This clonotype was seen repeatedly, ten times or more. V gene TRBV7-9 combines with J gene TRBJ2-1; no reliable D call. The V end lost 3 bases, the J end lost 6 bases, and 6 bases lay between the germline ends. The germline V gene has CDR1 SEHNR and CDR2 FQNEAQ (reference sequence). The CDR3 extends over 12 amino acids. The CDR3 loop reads CASSLISNEQFF. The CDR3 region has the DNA TGTGCCAGCAGCTTGATTTCCAATGAGCAGTTCTTC.

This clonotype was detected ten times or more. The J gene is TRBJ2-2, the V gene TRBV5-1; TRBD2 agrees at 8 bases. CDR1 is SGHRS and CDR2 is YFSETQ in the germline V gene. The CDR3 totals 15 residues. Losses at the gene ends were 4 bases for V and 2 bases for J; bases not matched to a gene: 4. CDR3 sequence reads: CASSRSGVNTGELFF. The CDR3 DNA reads TGCGCCAGCAGCCGTAGCGGGGTTAACACCGGGGAGCTGTTTTTT.

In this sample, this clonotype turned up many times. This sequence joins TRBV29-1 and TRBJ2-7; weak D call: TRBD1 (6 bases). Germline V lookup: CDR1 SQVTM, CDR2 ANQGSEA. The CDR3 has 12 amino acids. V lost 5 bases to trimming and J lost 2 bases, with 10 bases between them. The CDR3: CSVTGHPYEQYF. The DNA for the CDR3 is TGCAGCGTTACGGGACACCCCTACGAGCAGTACTTC.

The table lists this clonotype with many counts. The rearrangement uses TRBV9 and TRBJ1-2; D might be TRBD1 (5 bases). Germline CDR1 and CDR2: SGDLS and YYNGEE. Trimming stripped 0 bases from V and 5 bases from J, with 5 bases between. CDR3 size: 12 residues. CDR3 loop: CASSVAGYGYTF. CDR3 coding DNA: TGTGCCAGCAGCGTAGCAGGGTATGGCTACACCTTC.